What follows are 2 T cell receptor beta chains derived from one specimen sequenced in a study of OX40 agonist ivuxolimab in advanced cancers. Repertoires were generated with immunoSEQ multiplex PCR, while TCRdb's copy carries only in-frame clones and drops some. The sample lists roughly 79,000 clones; less than 85% were seen once. Sequences were derived from CD4+ or CD8+ T cells sorted from blood, sampled in a trial of the OX40 agonist ivuxolimab. These receptor sequences come from an adult with an advanced solid tumor such as melanoma, head and neck, liver or kidney cancer.

This clone was detected only a few times. V is TRBV19 and J is TRBJ2-7; 9 bases fit TRBD2. The CDR3 runs 14 residues. The V gene end was trimmed by 4 bases and the J gene end by 4 bases; junction bases not matched to a gene: 5. The germline V gene encodes CDR1 LNHDA and CDR2 SQIVND (reference sequence). Here the CDR3 DNA reads TGTGCCAGTAGTACGGGACTAGCTGGGTACGAGCAGTACTTC. The encoded protein is CASSTGLAGYEQYF.

The chain uses TRBV7-2 and TRBJ1-2; possible D gene TRBD1, 5 bases. Trimming took 1 base from V and 2 from J, leaving 5 bases between them. The CDR3 runs 13 residues. Germline CDR1 SGHTA, CDR2 FQGNSA. DNA for the CDR3: TGTGCCAGCAGCTTAGGACAGAACTATGGCTACACCTTC. This gives the protein CASSLGQNYGYTF.